This entry lists 10 T cell receptor beta chains sequenced from one sample in a study of T cells after yellow fever vaccination. TCRdb fed the 5' RACE reads into MiXCR, producing one record per CDR3 protein. The repertoire holds around 160,000 distinct CDR3 sequences, with 6% to 7.5% as singletons. The input for sequencing was CD4+ T cells sorted from PBMCs, taken 5 days after the first yellow fever vaccination. These receptors all come from a young man who received the YFV17D yellow fever vaccine.

In this sample, this clonotype turned up many times. The gene calls are TRBV20-1 and TRBJ1-1; TRBD1 is a possible D gene (6 bases). The CDR3 spans 14 residues. V lost 5 bases and J 1 base, leaving 14 bases between the germline ends. The germline gives CDR1 DFQATT, CDR2 SNEGSKA (reference sequence). CDR3 in amino acids: CSAQGGTTNTEAFF. DNA for the CDR3: TGCAGTGCTCAAGGGGGGACTACGAACACTGAAGCTTTCTTT.

The genes are TRBV9 and TRBJ2-7; 10 bases map to TRBD1. Trimming took 3 bases from V and 5 from J; bases not matched to a gene: 11. CDR3 length: 16 residues. Germline values: CDR1 SGDLS, CDR2 YYNGEE. CDR3 sequence reads: CASSETGTGVYNEQYF. For the CDR3, the DNA is TGTGCCAGCAGCGAGACCGGGACAGGGGTTTACAACGAGCAGTACTTC.

This clonotype was picked up many times. The J gene is TRBJ2-5, the V gene TRBV6-1; D may be TRBD2 (6 bases). Per the germline V gene, CDR1 is MNHNS and CDR2 is SASEGT. CDR3 length equals 13 residues. V shed 6 bases and J shed 5 bases, with 13 bases lying between them. The CDR3 is CASRAGRRETQYF. In nucleotides, the CDR3 is TGTGCCAGCAGGGCGGGACGACGTGAGACCCAGTACTTC.

Only one count was recorded for this clonotype. A clone one base away is much larger, so this may be a read error. This rearrangement joins TRBV7-3 to TRBJ2-3, with D hard to call. Looked up from germline, CDR1 is SGHTA and CDR2 is FQGTGA. CDR3 size: 13 residues. Trimming took off 7 bases at V and 0 bases at J, with 8 bases between the two ends. Here the CDR3 reads CASIFRSTDTQYF. The CDR3 DNA reads TGTGCCAGCATCTTTCGGAGCACAGATACGCAGTATTTT.

This clonotype was picked up a small number of times. The V gene is TRBV15, the J gene TRBJ2-2; D is undetermined. Germline values: CDR1 LNHNV, CDR2 YYDKDF (reference sequence). The CDR3 is made up of 12 amino acids. Trimming removed 5 bases at V and 6 bases at J, with 7 bases between. The DNA of the CDR3 is TGTGCCACCAGCTTTTTTGCCGGGGAGCTGTTTTTT. This translates into CATSFFAGELFF.

This clonotype was counted at least ten times. The chain links TRBV6-5 to TRBJ1-1, with D maybe TRBD1 (5 bases). CDR1 MNHEY and CDR2 SVGAGI come from the germline V gene. The germline V and J ends were trimmed by 5 bases and 0 bases, with 13 bases remaining between them. The CDR3 spans 15 residues. In nucleotides, the CDR3 is TGTGCCAGCAGTATCCGACAGATCATGAACACTGAAGCTTTCTTT. It translates to CASSIRQIMNTEAFF.

This clonotype turned up a few times. The chain carries TRBV10-1 and TRBJ2-2; D remains unclear. Deletions cut 2 bases from V and 4 bases from J, with 5 bases between. Per the germline V gene, CDR1 is WNHNN and CDR2 is SYGVQD (reference sequence). This CDR3 has 13 residues. The DNA of the CDR3 is TGCGCCAGCAGTGAGCGGACCACCGGGGAGCTGTTTTTT. Translation gives CASSERTTGELFF.

Points on this clonotype: The junction and the germline gene differ at one end; a read error may be behind it. This sequence joins TRBV28 and TRBJ2-1; TRBD1 aligns across 8 bases. Germline values: CDR1 MDHEN, CDR2 SYDVKM. The CDR3 covers 15 residues. CDR3 nucleotides: TGTGCCACCAGTGTCTTGCGACAGGGGAAGGGGGAGCAGTTCTTC. This encodes CATSVLRQGKGEQFF.

This clonotype was recorded at least ten times. V gene TRBV3-1 combines with J gene TRBJ2-1; TRBD2 agrees at 7 bases. The CDR3 sequence is 15 residues long. V lost 3 bases and J lost 4; bases outside the gene matches: 6. Germline values: CDR1 LGHDT, CDR2 YNNKEL (reference sequence). CDR3 amino acids: CASSQPGTKYNEQFF. As DNA, the CDR3 is TGTGCCAGCAGCCAGCCCGGGACTAAATACAATGAGCAGTTCTTC.

J is TRBJ2-4 and V is TRBV7-2, with D tentatively TRBD2 (7 bases). Germline lookup yields CDR1 SGHTA and CDR2 FQGNSA. V shed 3 bases and J shed 7 bases, with 16 bases lying between them. This CDR3 has 15 amino acids. CDR3 sequence (DNA): TGTGCCAGCAGCTTCGCAGGGGTGGGGGGGAACATTCAGTACTTC. Protein product: CASSFAGVGGNIQYF.